Shown below are 10 T cell receptor beta chains from a single sample sequenced in a study of vaccination and CD4 T cells after COVID-19. Their specific antigens are unknown. With the Oncomine TCR Beta short-read assay, DNA from cultured CD4+ T cells was sequenced. From the PCR reads, TCRdb called clonotypes with MiXCR, one entry per CDR3 protein. The sample has 7,500 or so distinct CDR3 sequences, just over 40% seen once; the top ten hold approximately 35%. Treatment in this sample: approximately 11-day PBMC culture with coronavirus spike peptide pools or control peptides (ViraFEST assay). During the years 2011-2018, before the COVID-19 pandemic, the unexposed donor's CD4+ T cells were collected. The specimen sequenced was CD4+ T cells from blood, cultured in vitro. The receptors derive from a human donor in good health.

The genes are TRBV7-2 and TRBJ2-7; D perhaps matches TRBD1 (7 bases). V was cut by 3 bases and J by 0 bases, with 9 bases left in between. The CDR3 is 14 residues long. The germline V gene has CDR1 SGHTA and CDR2 FQGNSA. The chain's CDR3 is CASSFQGGSYEQYF. The CDR3 DNA sequence: TGTGCCAGCAGCTTTCAGGGGGGCTCCTACGAGCAGTACTTC.

The chain combines TRBV28 with TRBJ2-7, with D unclear. Germline V CDR1 and CDR2: MDHEN, SYDVKM. The CDR3 totals 14 residues. The V gene lost 4 bases and the J gene lost 5 bases, with 15 bases spanning the gap. CDR3 amino acids: CASSYGGPSDEQYF. In DNA form, the CDR3 reads TGTGCCAGCAGTTATGGCGGTCCGAGCGACGAGCAGTACTTC.

This clonotype was observed a few times. The chain couples TRBV19 to TRBJ1-6; tentatively, D is TRBD1 (6 bases). Germline V gene sequence: CDR1 LNHDA, CDR2 SQIVND (reference sequence). V lost 6 bases and J lost 9, with 24 bases in between. The CDR3 is 17 amino acids. In nucleotides, the CDR3 is TGTGCCAGTAGAACTATTGGAGGGGACACTAGAGGTTCACCCCTCCACTTT. The encoded protein is CASRTIGGDTRGSPLHF.

The chain has TRBV21-1 and TRBJ1-5. TRBV21-1 is tagged as a pseudogene. CDR3 length: 20 residues. CDR3: CARSAKSGPLHQGSNQPQHF. The CDR3 coding sequence is TGTGCCAGAAGTGCGAAGTCAGGACCCTTACATCAAGGCAGCAATCAGCCCCAGCATTTT.

This clonotype was seen only a few times. This chain uses TRBV6-2 or TRBV6-3 with TRBJ2-1, with 11 bases identical to TRBD2. Germline V lookup: CDR1 MNHEY, CDR2 SVGEGT. The J segment lost 13 bases and the V segment lost 6 bases, leaving 11 bases of the junction unmatched. The CDR3 totals 14 residues. CDR3 DNA sequence: TGTGCCAGCAGGGATCTAGCGGGGGGCCAGGTTCAGTTCTTC. Residues: CASRDLAGGQVQFF.

V is TRBV7-6 and J is TRBJ2-7; D is possibly TRBD1 (6 bases). Trimming left V 0 bases short and J 1 base short, with 7 bases between. The germline CDR1 and CDR2 sequences are SGHVS and FNYEAQ. The CDR3 loop spans 14 amino acids. The CDR3: CASSLAGQSYEQYF. CDR3 coding DNA: TGTGCCAGCAGCTTAGCCGGACAGTCCTACGAGCAGTACTTC. The whole variable domain, remainder taken from reference TRBV7-6 and TRBJ2-7, is GAGVSQSPRYKVTKRGQDVALRCDPISGHVSLYWYRQALGQGPEFLTYFNYEAQQDKSGLPNDRFSAERPEGSISTLTIQRTEQRDSAMYRCASSLAGQSYEQYFGPGTRLTVT.

Note on this clonotype: The junction does not match germline at one end; this may be a read error. The rearrangement links TRBV11-2 to TRBJ1-3; D unclear. CDR1 is SGHAT, CDR2 FQNNGV, per germline. CDR3 length: 12 amino acids. CDR3 coding DNA: TGTGCCAGCAGCTTTTTTGGAGACACCATATATTTT. Amino acids: CASSFFGDTIYF.

The chain links TRBV19 to TRBJ2-3; TRBD1 or TRBD2 may be the D gene (5 bases each). The V gene lost 5 bases and the J gene lost 5 bases, with 23 bases spanning the gap. This CDR3 is 17 amino acids long. CDR1 LNHDA and CDR2 SQIVND come from the germline V gene (reference sequence). Here the CDR3 reads CASSWWGPRGRGDTQYF. The CDR3 region has the DNA TGTGCCAGTAGTTGGTGGGGACCGAGGGGACGGGGAGATACGCAGTATTTT. Full variable domain (outside the CDR3, taken from reference TRBV19 and TRBJ2-3): DGGITQSPKYLFRKEGQNVTLSCEQNLNHDAMYWYRQDPGQGLRLIYYSQIVNDFQKGDIAEGYSVSREKKESFPLTVTSAQKNPTAFYLCASSWWGPRGRGDTQYFGPGTRLTVL.

The V call is TRBV25-1, the J call TRBJ1-2; D not resolved. V lost 3 bases and J lost 5, with 10 bases in between. This CDR3 region has 13 residues. Germline V gene sequence: CDR1 MGHDK, CDR2 SYGVNS. The CDR3 region is CASSDQPGYGYTF. CDR3 sequence (DNA): TGTGCCAGCAGTGATCAACCTGGATATGGCTACACCTTC.

The V call is TRBV5-1, the J call TRBJ1-5; TRBD1 matches at 7 bases. The germline V gene has CDR1 SGHRS and CDR2 YFSETQ. The CDR3 runs to 15 residues. V gave up 4 bases and J gave up 4 bases; unmatched junction bases: 8. Here the CDR3 DNA reads TGCGCCAGCAGCCAGGCGGGACAGAATAATCAGCCCCAGCATTTT. Translating gives CASSQAGQNNQPQHF.